This entry describes one T cell receptor beta chain. The data belong to a study of CD8+ T cells in alopecia areata. Specified treatment: oral pan-JAK inhibitor, 5-10 mg twice daily. Collection of lesional scalp punch biopsies and peripheral blood was performed in alopecia areata patients. TCR sequencing used cDNA made by reverse transcription of extracted RNA. Clones were sequenced by immunoSEQ multiplex PCR, and TCRdb holds only the in-frame ones, with some missing. The sample holds around 13,000 clones; 65% to 70% are singletons and the top ten take over 7%. The clonotype was recovered from a human donor with alopecia areata. The sample in question was skin, obtained at week 4, from a patient treated with tofacitinib.

CDR3 sequence (DNA): TGCGCCAGCAGCCAAGATTCCTTGGACTATGGCTACACCTTC. It specifies CASSQDSLDYGYTF. The V and J genes are TRBV4-1 and TRBJ1-2; D unclear. The germline V gene has CDR1 MGHRA and CDR2 YSYEKL. The V and J ends lost 0 bases and 3 bases respectively, with 8 bases between them. The CDR3 loop spans 14 amino acids.